This TCR beta chain was found in a study of molecular identifiers for immune sequencing clone quantification. At the level of the study: The replicates split RNA from around 20,000 or 100,000 naive CD8 cells five ways and sequenced four. Study results and caveats: The study reportedly detected spiked Jurkat TCR RNA from one cell among around 1 million naive cells. Shared barcodes on identical TCR molecules could underestimate the sizes of highly expanded clones.

This clonotype was counted a few times. The antigen is not known. MiXCR, run by TCRdb on the PCR reads, gives a single entry per CDR3 protein. This sample has about 320,000 distinct CDR3 sequences; over 20% occur once, and the top ten carry roughly 0.7%. CDR3 length: 16 residues. Germline V gene sequence: CDR1 SGHDN, CDR2 FVKESK. With 8 bases removed from V and 2 bases from J, the gap between germline ends came to 18 bases. The gene calls are TRBV14 and TRBJ2-2; D not resolved. Sequencing was performed on naive CD8+ T cells from blood, with Jurkat cell RNA spiked in. Noted subset: FACS-sorted CD8+CD4-CCR7+CD45RA+ naive T cells. This receptor was identified in a human donor in good health. Some libraries in this study had Jurkat cell RNA spiked in. The CDR3 DNA is TGTGCCAGCTCGCAGTCAATAGCCTTTAACACCGGGGAGCTGTTTTTT. Translation: CASSQSIAFNTGELFF. The entire variable domain, with the rest obtained from reference TRBV14 and TRBJ2-2, is as follows: EAGVTQFPSHSVIEKGQTVTLRCDPISGHDNLYWYRRVMGKEIKFLLHFVKESKQDESGMPNNRFLAERTGGTYSTLKVQPAELEDSGVYFCASSQSIAFNTGELFFGEGSRLTVL.